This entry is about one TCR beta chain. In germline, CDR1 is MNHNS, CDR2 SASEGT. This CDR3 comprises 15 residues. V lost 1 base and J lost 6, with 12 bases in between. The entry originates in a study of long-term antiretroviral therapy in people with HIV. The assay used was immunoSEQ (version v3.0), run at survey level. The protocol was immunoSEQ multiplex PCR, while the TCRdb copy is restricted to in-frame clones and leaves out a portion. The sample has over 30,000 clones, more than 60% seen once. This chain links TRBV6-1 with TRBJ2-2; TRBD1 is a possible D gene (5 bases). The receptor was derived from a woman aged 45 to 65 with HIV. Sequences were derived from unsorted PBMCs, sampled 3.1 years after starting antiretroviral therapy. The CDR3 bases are TGTGCCAGCAGTGAAGTCGGCAGGGTGGCCGGGGAGCTGTTTTTT. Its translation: CASSEVGRVAGELFF.